These T cell receptor beta chains were read from a single sample in a study of cytomegalovirus exposure and HLA in healthy donors. Data came from immunoSEQ multiplex PCR; TCRdb stores just in-frame clones and leaves some out. The data contain fewer than 200,000 clones, roughly 80% of them singletons. Sequenced material: PBMCs. These TCRs come from a man aged 18 to 30 in good health and CMV-seropositive. The CDR3 runs from the conserved cysteine through the conserved F or W. A D gene is named only where the DNA matches it firmly. Size is stated for part of the rows, as once, few or many counts, or as a class when the clone is expanded.

d_gene	v_gene	j_gene	abundance	CDR3nt	CDR3aa
NA	TRBV27	TRBJ1-1	NA	TGTGCCAGCGGGGACATCATGAACACTGAAGCTTTCTTT	CASGDIMNTEAFF
NA	TRBV10-1	TRBJ2-3	NA	TGCGCCAGCAGTTCTAGCGGCACAGATACGCAGTATTTT	CASSSSGTDTQYF
NA	TRBV11-2	TRBJ1-2	NA	TGTGCCAGCAGCGTAAACCGGGACTATGGCTACACCTTC	CASSVNRDYGYTF
TRBD1	TRBV27	TRBJ2-7	NA	TGTGCCGCGGGACAGGGCCGTTCCTACGAGCAGTACTTC	CAAGQGRSYEQYF
NA	TRBV7-9	TRBJ1-2	NA	TGTGCCAGCAGCTCATCGGGACTTCTAACAGAATATGGCTACACCTTC	CASSSSGLLTEYGYTF
NA	TRBV6-5	TRBJ1-5	NA	TGTGCCAGCAGTTACTCTGGGGACTATCAGCCCCAGCATTTT	CASSYSGDYQPQHF
TRBD1	TRBV2	TRBJ1-2	NA	TGTGCCAGCAGTGAAGCGCTTGGGACAGGGTCTACGAGAACCTTC	CASSEALGTGSTRTF
TRBD1	TRBV7-3	TRBJ2-3	once	TGTGCCAGCAGCCAACTCCAGGGGGCCCCCACAGATACGCAGTATTTT	CASSQLQGAPTDTQYF
NA	TRBV9	TRBJ2-3	few	TGTGCCAGCAGCGTAGGGACTAGCACAGATACGCAGTATTTT	CASSVGTSTDTQYF
NA	TRBV29-1	TRBJ1-4	NA	TGCAGCGTTTCTAGGTCAGGGTTGACTAATGAAAAACTGTTTTTT	CSVSRSGLTNEKLFF
NA	TRBV2	TRBJ2-5	NA	TGTGCCAGCAGGGGGGGCGGGGGCTGGAGTGAGCAGTACTTC	CASRGGGGWSEQYF
TRBD1	TRBV7-2	TRBJ1-5	once	TGTGCCAGCAGCCGACAGGGTCAGCCCCAGCATTTT	CASSRQGQPQHF
TRBD2	TRBV29-1	TRBJ2-2	NA	TGCAGCGTCCTCCGAGCGGGGGCCGGGGAGCTGTTTTTT	CSVLRAGAGELFF
TRBD2	TRBV19	TRBJ2-7	NA	TGTGCCAGTAGTATAGGGGGCGGGAGCTCCTACGAGCAGTACTTC	CASSIGGGSSYEQYF
TRBD1	TRBV7-9	TRBJ2-5	NA	TGTTCCAGCAGCTTAGGGCAGGGGGCAGTGTCAGAGACCCAGTACTTC	CSSSLGQGAVSETQYF
NA	TRBV10-1	TRBJ1-1	NA	TGCGCCAGCAGAAGAGAGATGAACACTGAAGCTTTCTTT	CASRREMNTEAFF
TRBD2	TRBV9	TRBJ2-1	NA	TGTGCCAGCAGCGTAGCTTTGTCTAGCGGCCCCTACAATGAGCAGTTCTTC	CASSVALSSGPYNEQFF
TRBD1	TRBV10-3	TRBJ1-1	NA	TGTGCCACGCAGGGGGACACTGAAGCTTTCTTT	CATQGDTEAFF
NA	TRBV2	TRBJ1-4	NA	TGTGCCAGCAGAAGGGACATCGGGTCTGAAAAACTGTTTTTT	CASRRDIGSEKLFF
NA	TRBV5-6	TRBJ1-3	NA	TGTGCCAGCAGCTTTCGGGTCTCTGGAAACACCATATATTTT	CASSFRVSGNTIYF
NA	TRBV5-6	TRBJ1-5	NA	TGTGCCAGCAGCTTGGGCGGGTCGGGGAGCAATCAGCCCCAGCATTTT	CASSLGGSGSNQPQHF
NA	TRBV5-5	TRBJ1-2	NA	TGTGCCAGCAGCTTGGTTCTTGAGGTTGTTCTGGGCTACACCTTC	CASSLVLEVVLGYTF
TRBD2	TRBV9	TRBJ2-5	NA	TGTGCCAGCAGCGGTGGAGCGGGAGGGTACCAAGAGACCCAGTACTTC	CASSGGAGGYQETQYF
NA	TRBV13	TRBJ2-5	NA	TGTGCCAGCAGCTCGCTAGGGGGTCAAGAGACCCAGTACTTC	CASSSLGGQETQYF
NA	TRBV5-1	TRBJ2-7	NA	TGCGCCAGCAGCTTGGAGATGGGGGCGGCATCTTCGAGGTCCTACGAGCAGTACTTC	CASSLEMGAASSRSYEQYF
TRBD2	TRBV30	TRBJ2-2	few	TGTGCCTGGAGTAGGGAGGGATGGAACACCGGGGAGCTGTTTTTT	CAWSREGWNTGELFF
NA	TRBV7-2	TRBJ1-6	once	TGTGCCAGCAGCCCGGAACGGGTGGATTCACCCCTCCACTTT	CASSPERVDSPLHF
TRBD2	TRBV5-1	TRBJ2-1	NA	TGCGCCAGCAGCTTGGCCCCGGCGGGAGGGCGCAATGAGCAGTTCTTC	CASSLAPAGGRNEQFF
NA	TRBV5-1	TRBJ2-3	NA	TGCGCCAGCAGCTTGTTCGGGGAGAGAAGCACAGATACGCAGTATTTT	CASSLFGERSTDTQYF
NA	TRBV27	TRBJ1-1	few	TGTGCCAGCAGCCCCAGGGCACTGGACACTGAAGCTTTCTTT	CASSPRALDTEAFF
NA	TRBV5-1	TRBJ2-7	NA	TGCGCCAGCAGCCCCGCCTCGGAGGCGGCCTACGAGCAGTACTTC	CASSPASEAAYEQYF
NA	TRBV5-4	TRBJ2-1	NA	TGTGCCAGCAGCTCACATAAAAACTCCTACAATGAGCAGTTCTTC	CASSSHKNSYNEQFF
NA	TRBV13	TRBJ2-7	NA	TGTGCCAGCAGTTCGCAGGGTTCCTACGAGCAGTACTTC	CASSSQGSYEQYF
NA	TRBV19	TRBJ1-1	NA	TGTGCCAGTACCATAACAGGGGAAGCTTTCTTT	CASTITGEAFF
TRBD1	TRBV4-1	TRBJ1-6	NA	TGCGCCAGCAGCCAAGTCACAGGGGGCGAATCACCCCTCCACTTT	CASSQVTGGESPLHF
TRBD1	TRBV4-2	TRBJ1-6	NA	TGTGCCAGCAGCCAAGATGCCACAGGGGGTGATAATTCACCCCTCCACTTT	CASSQDATGGDNSPLHF
TRBD1	TRBV11-2	TRBJ2-1	NA	TGTGCCAGCAGCTCCGGACAGGGGCTAGAGCAGTTCTTC	CASSSGQGLEQFF
NA	TRBV29-1	TRBJ1-1	NA	TGCAGCGTTGGCGTTGCAGGGAACACTGAAGCTTTCTTT	CSVGVAGNTEAFF
NA	TRBV5-1	TRBJ2-7	NA	TGCGCCAGCAGCTTGGCCGATGGGGGGGAGCAGTACTTC	CASSLADGGEQYF
NA	TRBV5-4	TRBJ1-6	few	TGTGCCAGCAGCTTGGTGGACATTAATTCACCCCTCCACTTT	CASSLVDINSPLHF
TRBD2	TRBV5-1	TRBJ2-3	NA	TGCGCCAGCAGCGGGACTAGCGGGAGTCGGGATACGCAGTATTTT	CASSGTSGSRDTQYF
NA	TRBV9	TRBJ1-4	NA	TGTGCCAGCAGCGTATCGCCAGTTGCAACTAATGAAAAACTGTTTTTT	CASSVSPVATNEKLFF
TRBD1	TRBV7-6	TRBJ2-7	NA	TGTGCCAGCAGCCCGGAGAGGGACAGGGCTTCCGAGCAGTACTTC	CASSPERDRASEQYF